The clone carrying this T cell receptor (beta chain) was detected many times. The antigen is undetermined. This entry belongs to a study of regulatory T cells in long-lasting Graves disease. Study at large: The definition of persistent Graves' disease was over 5 years of antithyroid drugs with positive TSH receptor antibodies. Study-wide points: TCR diversity was lower in persistent Graves' patients (versus newly diagnosed ones). Patients with persistent disease showed a bias toward TRBV28, TRBJ1-2 and TRBJ2-5.

V shed 6 bases and J 8 bases; nucleotides not matched to a gene: 8. The CDR3 is made up of 13 amino acids. Germline CDR1 reads MNHEY; CDR2 reads SVGEGT. With iRepertoire HTBI primers and Arm-PCR of CDR3 regions, TCR beta libraries were built. TCRdb redid the calling of the multiplex PCR reads with MiXCR, one entry per CDR3 protein. The table includes some 280,000 distinct CDR3 sequences, around a fifth detected once. Time point described: persistent/refractory GD, antithyroid drugs over 5 years with positive TRAb. PBMC-extracted RNA yielded the TCR library. This TCR was sampled from a female donor with Graves disease. Source: peripheral blood mononuclear cells (PBMCs), taken when the disease was refractory, from a patient treated with antithyroid drugs. The chain joins TRBV6-2 or TRBV6-3 to TRBJ1-2, with 8 bases that match TRBD1. CDR3 sequence reads: CASSDGTGGGYTF. The CDR3 nucleotides are TGTGCCAGCAGCGATGGGACAGGCGGAGGCTACACCTTC.